Presented here are 16 T cell receptor beta chains from one specimen sequenced in a study of a mutant IDH1 vaccine in newly diagnosed glioma. Time point denoted: week 35, safety follow-up. A 20-mer mutant IDH1 peptide at 300 ug was injected subcutaneously with topical imiquimod. The protocol was immunoSEQ multiplex PCR, while the TCRdb copy is restricted to in-frame clones and leaves out a portion. The sample lists roughly 69,000 clones; around 87% were seen once. These receptors are not linked to any known antigen. This sample comprised PBMCs, obtained from a glioma patient whose treatment included an IDH1 peptide vaccine. Receptors were obtained from a man between 25 and 39 years old with glioma.

This clone was recorded only once. This rearrangement joins TRBV5-1 to TRBJ2-3, with D possibly called TRBD1 or TRBD2 (6 bases each). Germline V gene data show CDR1 as SGHRS and CDR2 as YFSETQ. CDR3 length equals 15 residues. V shed 4 bases and J shed 1 base, with 13 bases lying between them. CDR3 in DNA: TGCGCCAGCAGCACCTCGGGGGCGCGCACAGATACGCAGTATTTT. Protein sequence: CASSTSGARTDTQYF. The full variable domain, in which reference TRBV5-1 and TRBJ2-3 provide the parts outside the CDR3, is KAGVTQTPRYLIKTRGQQVTLSCSPISGHRSVSWYQQTPGQGLQFLFEYFSETQRNKGNFPGRFSGRQFSNSRSEMNVSTLELGDSALYLCASSTSGARTDTQYFGPGTRLTVL.

This chain links TRBV29-1 with TRBJ1-1; D remains unclear. The germline V gene has CDR1 SQVTM and CDR2 ANQGSEA. This CDR3 has 11 amino acids. Trimming stripped 3 bases from V and 5 bases from J, with 7 bases between. CDR3 DNA: TGCAGCGTTGATAGGCTAACTGAAGCTTTCTTT. Residues: CSVDRLTEAFF.

J is TRBJ2-6 and V is TRBV7-2; D is undetermined. Trimming shortened V by 5 bases and J by 0 bases, and 8 bases separated the two germline ends. The CDR3 runs 15 residues. Germline CDR1 SGHTA, CDR2 FQGNSA. The DNA of the CDR3 is TGTGCCAGCAGCCTAGTAAGCTCTGGGGCCAACGTCCTGACTTTC. Translated, it gives CASSLVSSGANVLTF.

The chain couples TRBV19 to TRBJ2-2; D unclear. This CDR3 region has 12 residues. Germline V gene lookup returns CDR1 LNHDA and CDR2 SQIVND (reference sequence). The V end was cut by 4 bases, the J end by 5 bases, with 5 bases between. The CDR3 DNA sequence: TGTGCCAGTAGTACATGGACCGGGGAGCTGTTTTTT. Translating gives CASSTWTGELFF.

The chain couples TRBV28 to TRBJ1-2; D not certain. The CDR3 sequence is 13 residues long. V shed 2 bases and J shed 5 bases, with 9 bases lying between them. The germline V gene has CDR1 MDHEN and CDR2 SYDVKM. CDR3 coding DNA: TGTGCCAGCAGTTTAGGACGGGCGTATGGCTACACCTTC. Translating gives CASSLGRAYGYTF.

As regards this clone: A read error may produce the germline difference seen at one junction end. This sample includes further DNA sequences coding for the same CDR3. The V gene is TRBV6-6, the J gene TRBJ2-3; D call uncertain. Per germline, CDR1 MNHNY and CDR2 SVGAGI (reference sequence). The CDR3 extends over 14 amino acids. DNA of the CDR3: TGTGCCAGCAGTTATGGACGTAGCACGGATACGCAGTATTTT. The encoded protein is CASSYGRSTDTQYF.

As for this clone: Germline is not matched at one junction end, which may reflect a read error. This chain uses TRBV4-2 with TRBJ1-1, with D perhaps TRBD1 (5 bases). CDR1 is LGHNA, CDR2 YNFKEQ, per germline. The CDR3 has 14 amino acids. CDR3 in amino acids: CAGSQAGLNTEAFF. The CDR3 DNA reads TGTGCCGGCAGCCAGGCAGGGCTGAACACTGAAGCTTTCTTT.

This chain connects TRBV7-9 to TRBJ2-1, with D hard to call. The CDR3 length is 14 residues. Germline assignment: CDR1 SEHNR and CDR2 FQNEAQ (reference sequence). Trimming cost V 1 base and J 6 bases, with 10 bases left between them. The CDR3 loop reads CASSLGSFTNEQFF. CDR3 nucleotide sequence: TGTGCCAGCAGCTTAGGGTCTTTCACCAATGAGCAGTTCTTC.

The V gene is TRBV14, the J gene TRBJ2-3, with 7 bases matching TRBD2. V lost 4 bases, J lost 4 bases, and 14 bases stayed unmatched. Looked up from germline, CDR1 is SGHDN and CDR2 is FVKESK. This CDR3 has 17 residues. DNA for the CDR3: TGTGCCAGCAGCCGCAAAGGGTCGCCACGGGGGGCAGATACGCAGTATTTT. Translating gives CASSRKGSPRGADTQYF.

The V and J genes are TRBV29-1 and TRBJ2-7; D remains unclear. The CDR3 runs to 12 residues. Germline assignment: CDR1 SQVTM and CDR2 ANQGSEA. V was trimmed by 5 bases and J by 4 bases, leaving 12 bases between them. CDR3 DNA sequence: TGCAGCGTTTCGGCAGGTGAATACGAGCAGTACTTC. Its translation is CSVSAGEYEQYF.

The V call is TRBV19, the J call TRBJ2-7; possible D gene TRBD2, 5 bases. There are 15 residues in the CDR3. V lost 7 bases to trimming and J lost 0 bases, with 16 bases between them. Germline CDR1 LNHDA, CDR2 SQIVND (reference sequence). CDR3: CASNLRTGISYEQYF. The DNA for the CDR3 is TGTGCCAGTAATTTGAGGACTGGCATCTCCTACGAGCAGTACTTC.

A single count supports this clone. This chain's CDR3 is CASSQDTSGGAYEQYF. As DNA, the CDR3 is TGCGCCAGCAGCCAGGATACTAGCGGGGGGGCCTACGAGCAGTACTTC. The genes are TRBV4-3 and TRBJ2-7, with 13 bases fitting TRBD2. Per germline, CDR1 LGHNA and CDR2 YSLEER. V was pared by 3 bases and J by 2 bases, with 4 bases of the junction left unmatched. This CDR3 is 16 amino acids long.

This chain uses TRBV28 with TRBJ2-1; D perhaps matches TRBD2 (5 bases). V lost 3 bases to trimming and J lost 8 bases, with 20 bases between them. CDR1 is MDHEN, CDR2 SYDVKM, per germline. The CDR3 totals 16 residues. CDR3 in DNA: TGTGCCAGCAGTTTTATTTCAGACCCGCCCGGGGATGAGCAGTTCTTC. This translates into CASSFISDPPGDEQFF.

DNA for the CDR3: TGTGCCAGCAGCTCGTCGGGCTTATCTGGCTACACCTTC. This codes for CASSSSGLSGYTF. The chain combines TRBV7-8 with TRBJ1-2; no reliable D call. CDR1 is SGHVS, CDR2 FQNEAQ, per germline. V lost 4 bases and J lost 7, with 13 bases in between. The CDR3 totals 13 residues.

J is TRBJ2-7 and V is TRBV19, with 9 nucleotides matching TRBD1. The CDR3 sequence is 13 residues long. CDR1 and CDR2 (germline): LNHDA, SQIVND (reference sequence). With V trimmed by 5 bases and J by 3 bases, 2 bases remained unmatched. CDR3 sequence reads: CASSWTGDYEQYF. The CDR3 coding sequence is TGTGCCAGTAGTTGGACAGGGGACTACGAGCAGTACTTC.

The rearrangement joins TRBV6-5 to TRBJ2-2; no firm D call. V was shortened by 4 bases and J by 2 bases, with 2 bases between the two germline ends. This CDR3 spans 12 amino acids. CDR1 is MNHEY and CDR2 is SVGAGI in the germline V gene. DNA for the CDR3: TGTGCCAGCAGTTCCAACACCGGGGAGCTGTTTTTT. The encoded protein is CASSSNTGELFF.